These T cell receptor beta chains were read from a single sample in a study of beta chain features in type 1 diabetes. The assay was immunoSEQ multiplex PCR, and TCRdb's table has in-frame clones only and misses some. This table has 250,000 to 300,000 clones, around 7.8% appearing once. Sequenced material: central memory CD4+ T cells from blood. All receptors derive from a young woman in good health. CDR3s include the opening cysteine and the closing phenylalanine or tryptophan. D genes are given only for firm matches. Clone size appears in some rows only: once, few, many, or a class for an expanded clone.

15,NA,NA,TRBJ1-2,TRBV18,TGTGCCAGCTCACCAGGTTCCCCAGGGGTCTATGGCTACACCTTC,CASSPGSPGVYGYTF
13,TRBD1,many,TRBJ1-2,TRBV2,TGTGCCAGCAGTTTACAGGGGGGCTATGGCTACACCTTC,CASSLQGGYGYTF
15,NA,few,TRBJ2-1,TRBV25-1,TGTGCCAGCCCGAGCAGGGGGCGGGGGGGCCGAGAGCAGTTCTTC,CASPSRGRGGREQFF
13,TRBD1,few,TRBJ1-2,TRBV28,TGTGCCACTTCCGGGGGACAGGCAACTGGCTACACCTTC,CATSGGQATGYTF
18,TRBD1,NA,TRBJ1-5,TRBV10-3,TGTGCCATCAGTGAGTCAAAGTGGGGACAGGGAATCGCTCAGCCCCAGCATTTT,CAISESKWGQGIAQPQHF
16,NA,many,TRBJ2-5,TRBV9,TGTGCCAGCAGCGTAGGTCCCGGGCGGGCACAAGAGACCCAGTACTTC,CASSVGPGRAQETQYF
15,TRBD1,NA,TRBJ1-2,TRBV19,TGTGCCAGTAGTGACCGACAGGGACGTGACTATGGCTACACCTTC,CASSDRQGRDYGYTF
14,NA,NA,TRBJ2-7,TRBV18,TGTGCCAGCTCACCCGACAGGCTCTCCTACGAGCAGTACTTC,CASSPDRLSYEQYF
16,TRBD2,NA,TRBJ2-2,TRBV15,TGTGCCACCAGCAAGGGACTAGCGGGGAGGTCGAGGGAGCTGTTTTTT,CATSKGLAGRSRELFF
15,NA,few,TRBJ2-5,TRBV5-1,TGCGCCAGCAGCTTGGTCCCGGCGAACGGGAAGACCCAGTACTTC,CASSLVPANGKTQYF
15,TRBD2,NA,TRBJ2-5,TRBV2,TGTGCCAGCAGTGTGGGACTAGCGGGTCTAGAGACCCAGTACTTC,CASSVGLAGLETQYF
14,NA,NA,TRBJ1-3,TRBV30,TGTGCCTGGAGTGTATTCGGGTCTGGAAACACCATATATTTT,CAWSVFGSGNTIYF
15,NA,few,TRBJ1-2,TRBV27,TGTGCCAGCAGTTTAGGCCCGTGGGGGCACGGTGGCTACACCTTC,CASSLGPWGHGGYTF
12,NA,NA,TRBJ2-3,TRBV6-1,TGTGCCAGCATCTCCGCGCCGTATACGCAGTATTTT,CASISAPYTQYF
11,NA,many,TRBJ1-6,TRBV9,TGTGCCAGCAGCGTAGAGGGAGCCCTCCACTTT,CASSVEGALHF
15,NA,NA,TRBJ1-6,TRBV6-5,TGTGCCAGCAGTTACCAGGGGCCCTATAATTCACCCCTCCACTTT,CASSYQGPYNSPLHF
15,NA,few,TRBJ1-2,TRBV28,TGTGCCAGCAGTTTACCAACCCGGCACAATGCTGGCTACACCTTC,CASSLPTRHNAGYTF